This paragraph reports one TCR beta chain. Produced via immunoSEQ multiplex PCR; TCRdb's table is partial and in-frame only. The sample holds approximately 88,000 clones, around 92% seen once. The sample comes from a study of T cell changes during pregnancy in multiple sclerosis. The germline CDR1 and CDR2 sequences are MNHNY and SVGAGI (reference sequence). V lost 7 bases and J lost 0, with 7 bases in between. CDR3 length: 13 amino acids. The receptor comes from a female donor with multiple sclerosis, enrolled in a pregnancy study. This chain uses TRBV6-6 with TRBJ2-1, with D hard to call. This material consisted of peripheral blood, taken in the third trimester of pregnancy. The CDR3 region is CASNLYSYNEQFF. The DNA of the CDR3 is TGTGCCAGCAACTTGTACTCCTACAATGAGCAGTTCTTC.